Sequencing of this T cell receptor beta chain was carried out in a study of blood T cell repertoires in COVID-19. Source study methods: Scientists estimated how many nucleated cells there were by amplifying reference gene primers. The protocol was immunoSEQ multiplex PCR, while the TCRdb copy is restricted to in-frame clones and leaves out a portion. Clone size and V and J calls were adopted from that table, with D and trimming inferred from the DNA. The sample yields approximately 390,000 clones, 70% to 90% seen once. Germline CDR1 is SEHNR and CDR2 is FQNEAQ (reference sequence). The CDR3 covers 12 residues. V dropped 5 bases and J dropped 7; count of bases not matched to a gene: 4.

What was sequenced was peripheral blood. The J gene is TRBJ2-7, the V gene TRBV7-9; 8 nucleotides line up with TRBD1. This clonotype was obtained from a woman aged 60 to 75 with COVID-19, enrolled during active disease. CDR3 protein: CASSPDRVEQYF. CDR3 DNA: TGTGCCAGCAGCCCGGACAGGGTGGAGCAGTACTTC.